These 19 T cell receptor beta chains came from one sample sequenced in a study of blood T cell repertoires in COVID-19 (dated by TCRdb to the early 2020s). The library was produced with the immunoSEQ multiplex PCR assay. In its TCRdb copy, this immuneACCESS table keeps in-frame sequences only and misses some clones. Where compared with another copy, unresolved V genes explain less than half of these, and the others have no known cause. This sample holds approximately 200,000 clones; roughly 80% were observed only once. In total, the top ten clones hold 6% of the sample. The sequenced sample was peripheral blood. The receptors were gathered from a woman aged 35 to 49 with COVID-19, enrolled during active disease.

The V gene is TRBV2, the J gene TRBJ2-1; weak D call: TRBD2 (6 bases). V lost 5 bases and J lost 7, with 12 bases in between. CDR3 length: 13 amino acids. Germline V gives CDR1 SNHLY, CDR2 FYNNEI. CDR3 sequence: CASSWRGRNEQFF. The CDR3 nucleotides read TGTGCCAGCAGTTGGCGAGGGAGGAATGAGCAGTTCTTC.

This chain connects TRBV24-1 to TRBJ2-2; possible D gene TRBD2, 5 bases. CDR1 is KGHDR, CDR2 SFDVKD, per germline. V dropped 5 bases and J dropped 3 bases, with 9 bases sitting between them. The CDR3 has 14 amino acids. CDR3 DNA sequence: TGTGCCACCAGTGCGGGGTTTGACACCGGGGAGCTGTTTTTT. This translates into CATSAGFDTGELFF.

The V and J genes are TRBV2 and TRBJ2-3, with D possibly TRBD2 on 5 matching bases. Trimming took 8 bases from V and 4 from J, leaving 16 bases between them. CDR1 is SNHLY, CDR2 FYNNEI, per germline. This CDR3 comprises 14 residues. CDR3 sequence (DNA): TGTGCCAGCCGGCCGCAGCTAGCTGCAGATACGCAGTATTTT. Amino acids: CASRPQLAADTQYF.

This clone was seen a single time. The V call is TRBV18, the J call TRBJ1-5; no clear D. The CDR3 has 13 amino acids. Trimming removed 4 bases from V and 5 bases from J, with 9 bases in between. Germline V gene data show CDR1 as KGHSH and CDR2 as LQKENI. CDR3 coding DNA: TGTGCCAGCTCACGGTCCGAGGATCAGCCCCAGCATTTT. Its translation is CASSRSEDQPQHF.

The chain combines TRBV7-3 with TRBJ2-1; possible D gene TRBD1, 6 bases. Trimming stripped 5 bases from V and 9 bases from J, with 20 bases between. The CDR3 has 15 amino acids. Germline values: CDR1 SGHTA, CDR2 FQGTGA. This CDR3 is CASSRSGTPNGEQFF. The CDR3 nucleotides read TGTGCCAGCAGCCGATCCGGGACACCTAACGGTGAGCAGTTCTTC.

This chain joins TRBV12-5 and TRBJ2-4, with D possibly being TRBD1 (6 bases). The CDR3 is 15 residues long. The V gene's germline CDR1 is LGHNT and CDR2 FRNRAP. V was shortened by 1 base and J by 9 bases, with 16 bases between the two germline ends. CDR3 sequence: CASGLGGGTGGIQYF. As DNA, the CDR3 is TGTGCTAGTGGTTTGGGAGGGGGTACCGGAGGCATTCAGTACTTC.

The rearrangement links TRBV24-1 to TRBJ2-1; the D gene is possibly TRBD2 (6 bases). This CDR3 has 15 residues. V gave up 9 bases and J gave up 3 bases, with 17 bases separating them. The V gene's germline CDR1 is KGHDR and CDR2 SFDVKD. The CDR3 protein is CATGTRSRVYNEQFF. The CDR3 bases are TGTGCCACCGGGACTCGGTCACGGGTCTACAATGAGCAGTTCTTC.

The V and J genes are TRBV5-1 and TRBJ2-2; 7 bases are shared with TRBD1. J gave up 5 bases and V 4 bases, and 8 bases lay outside the gene matches. The germline gives CDR1 SGHRS, CDR2 YFSETQ. This CDR3 comprises 15 residues. The DNA for the CDR3 is TGCGCCAGCAGCGTCCGGGACAGTAGGACCGGGGAGCTGTTTTTT. Protein sequence: CASSVRDSRTGELFF.

This clone showed up just a few times. The chain uses TRBV5-4 and TRBJ2-5; D not resolved. The CDR3 is 15 amino acids. Between the trimmed V and J ends, which lost 0 bases and 4 bases, there was a span of 13 bases. CDR1 and CDR2 (germline): SGHNT, YYREEE (reference sequence). CDR3 loop: CASSLEWQRGETQYF. CDR3 coding DNA: TGTGCCAGCAGCTTGGAGTGGCAACGTGGAGAGACCCAGTACTTC.

The chain has TRBV14 and TRBJ2-3; tentative D call: TRBD2 (5 bases). V lost 4 bases and J 0 bases, leaving 8 bases between the germline ends. Germline-derived CDR1 and CDR2 are SGHDN and FVKESK. CDR3 length: 14 amino acids. DNA for the CDR3: TGTGCCAGCAGCCGGTGGACTAGCACAGATACGCAGTATTTT. This translates into CASSRWTSTDTQYF.

This chain connects TRBV30 to TRBJ2-7; D possibly corresponds to TRBD2 (6 bases). CDR1 GTSNPN and CDR2 SVGIG come from the germline V gene (reference sequence). V lost 3 bases, J lost 1 base, and 10 bases lay in between. The CDR3 extends over 13 amino acids. CDR3 sequence: CAWRGGKSYEQYF. In nucleotides, the CDR3 is TGTGCCTGGAGAGGAGGGAAGTCCTACGAGCAGTACTTC.

This sequence joins TRBV7-2 and TRBJ2-3, with a possible D match to TRBD2 (7 bases). Germline V lookup: CDR1 SGHTA, CDR2 FQGNSA. The CDR3 covers 16 residues. Between the trimmed V and J ends, which lost 2 bases and 0 bases, there was a span of 12 bases. CDR3 in amino acids: CASSLIAGASTDTQYF. The DNA of the CDR3 is TGTGCCAGCAGCTTAATTGCGGGGGCTAGCACAGATACGCAGTATTTT.

The J gene is TRBJ1-2, the V gene TRBV29-1; 7 nucleotides match TRBD1. V trimming: 7 bases; J trimming: 6 bases; junction bases outside the gene matches: 5. The CDR3 has 11 residues. Germline CDR1 is SQVTM and CDR2 is ANQGSEA. CDR3 amino acids: CSAGTEDGYTF. Here the CDR3 DNA reads TGCAGCGCTGGGACAGAAGATGGCTACACCTTC. The full variable domain, rest sourced from reference TRBV29-1 and TRBJ1-2, is SAVISQKPSRDICQRGTSLTIQCQVDSQVTMMFWYRQQPGQSLTLIATANQGSEATYESGFVIDKFPISRPNLTFSTLTVSNMSPEDSSIYLCSAGTEDGYTFGSGTRLTVV.

This chain uses TRBV4-3 with TRBJ2-7; a weak D match, TRBD1 (5 bases). Germline V gene data show CDR1 as LGHNA and CDR2 as YSLEER. The CDR3 extends over 17 amino acids. V was pared by 0 bases and J by 10 bases, with 25 bases between. CDR3 sequence reads: CASSQEGLGQGNFVQYF. The DNA for the CDR3 is TGCGCCAGCAGCCAAGAAGGCCTTGGGCAGGGAAACTTCGTACAGTACTTC.

This chain connects TRBV9 to TRBJ2-3, with 9 bases identical to TRBD2. The CDR3 sequence is 18 residues long. Trimming removed 0 bases from V and 2 bases from J; junction bases left unmatched: 10. Germline lookup yields CDR1 SGDLS and CDR2 YYNGEE. CDR3 bases: TGTGCCAGCAGCGTAGCTACAGCGGGGGGTTTAAACACAGATACGCAGTATTTT. Its translation is CASSVATAGGLNTDTQYF.

V and J are TRBV5-1 and TRBJ2-3; 8 nucleotides match TRBD2. The ends lost 3 bases at V and 1 base at J; junction bases unmatched: 4. The germline V gene encodes CDR1 SGHRS and CDR2 YFSETQ. The CDR3 spans 15 residues. The CDR3 region has the DNA TGCGCCAGCAGCTCGGGGGGGCCTGGCACAGATACGCAGTATTTT. Translation: CASSSGGPGTDTQYF.

The CDR3 loop is CASSFPDRWNSPLHF. DNA of the CDR3: TGTGCCAGCAGTTTCCCGGACAGGTGGAATTCACCCCTCCACTTT. The V and J genes are TRBV27 and TRBJ1-6; 7 nucleotides line up with TRBD1. This CDR3 has 15 residues. CDR1 is MNHEY and CDR2 is SMNVEV in the germline V gene (reference sequence). V lost 3 bases and J lost 7; bases outside the gene matches: 6.

V usage is TRBV6-5 and J usage is TRBJ1-2; D is undetermined. Germline-derived CDR1 and CDR2 are MNHEY and SVGAGI. The CDR3 is made up of 13 amino acids. The germline V and J ends were trimmed by 4 bases and 3 bases, with 9 bases remaining between them. The CDR3 sequence is CASSSAYDYGYTF. The DNA for the CDR3 is TGTGCCAGCAGTTCAGCGTATGACTATGGCTACACCTTC.

V and J are TRBV5-4 and TRBJ2-7; 8 positions match TRBD1. Per germline, CDR1 SGHNT and CDR2 YYREEE (reference sequence). The CDR3 spans 15 residues. Germline trimming cut 0 bases from V and 4 bases from J; bases unmatched to any gene: 6. CDR3 coding DNA: TGTGCCAGCAGCTTGGGACAGGGGAGGCAGTACGAGCAGTACTTC. This encodes CASSLGQGRQYEQYF. Full variable domain (missing parts from reference TRBV5-4 and TRBJ2-7): ETGVTQSPTHLIKTRGQQVTLRCSSQSGHNTVSWYQQALGQGPQFIFQYYREEENGRGNFPPRFSGLQFPNYSSELNVNALELDDSALYLCASSLGQGRQYEQYFGPGTRLTVT.